The present T cell receptor beta chain was sequenced within a study of blood T cell repertoires in COVID-19. Study overall: Donors in the United States, Italy and Spain gave samples during acute or convalescent COVID-19.

CDR1 KGHDR and CDR2 SFDVKD come from the germline V gene. The CDR3 covers 16 residues. The trim removed 4 bases at V and 3 bases at J, leaving 3 bases unmatched. The data were produced by immunoSEQ multiplex PCR, yet TCRdb's version contains in-frame clones alone and is incomplete. Seen here are over 100,000 clones, about three quarters observed once, and the top ten hold around 4.7%. This TCR came from a human donor in a cohort sampled during active or convalescent COVID-19. The sequencing input was peripheral blood. The chain is built from TRBV24-1 and TRBJ2-3, with 13 bases that match TRBD2. CDR3 loop: CATSDWTSGRTDTQYF. CDR3 bases: TGTGCCACCAGTGACTGGACTAGCGGGAGAACAGATACGCAGTATTTT.